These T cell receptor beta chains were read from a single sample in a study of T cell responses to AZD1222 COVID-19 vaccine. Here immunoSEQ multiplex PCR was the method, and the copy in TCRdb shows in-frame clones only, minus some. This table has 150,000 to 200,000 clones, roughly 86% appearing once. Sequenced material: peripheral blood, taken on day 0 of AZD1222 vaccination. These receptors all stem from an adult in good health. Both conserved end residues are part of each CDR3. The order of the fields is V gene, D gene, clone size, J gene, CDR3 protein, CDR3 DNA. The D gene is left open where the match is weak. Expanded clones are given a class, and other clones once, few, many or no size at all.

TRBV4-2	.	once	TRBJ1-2	CASSQSGDSNYGYTF	TGTGCCAGCAGTCAATCAGGGGACTCCAACTATGGCTACACCTTC
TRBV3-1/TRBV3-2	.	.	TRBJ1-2	CASSQVQNYGYTF	TGTGCCAGCAGCCAAGTTCAGAACTATGGCTACACCTTC
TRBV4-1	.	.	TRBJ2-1	CASSPLAYNEQFF	TGCGCCAGCAGCCCCCTGGCGTACAATGAGCAGTTCTTC
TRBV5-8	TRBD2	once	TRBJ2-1	CASSPGLAERPYNEQFF	TGTGCCAGCAGCCCCGGACTAGCTGAGAGACCTTACAATGAGCAGTTCTTC
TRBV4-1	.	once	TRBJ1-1	CASSQVGGNTVAFF	TGCGCCAGCAGCCAAGTAGGGGGAAACACTGTGGCTTTCTTT
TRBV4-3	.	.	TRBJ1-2	CASSQDLGARRDTF	TGCGCCAGCAGCCAAGATTTGGGAGCAAGGAGAGACACCTTC
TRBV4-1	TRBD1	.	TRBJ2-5	CASSQATDRGRGETQYF	TGCGCCAGCAGCCAAGCTACGGACAGGGGTAGGGGAGAGACCCAGTACTTC
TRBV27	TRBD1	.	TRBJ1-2	CASSSTATGVGYTF	TGTGCCAGCAGTTCGACCGCGACAGGGGTTGGCTACACCTTC
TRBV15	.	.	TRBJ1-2	CATSRSRGAGGYTF	TGTGCCACCAGCCGTAGTAGAGGGGCCGGTGGCTACACCTTC
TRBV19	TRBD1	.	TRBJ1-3	CASSVPGQLGNTIYF	TGTGCCAGTAGCGTACCGGGACAGCTTGGAAACACCATATATTTT
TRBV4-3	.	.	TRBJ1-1	CASSQGTPIVNTEAFF	TGCGCCAGCAGCCAGGGGACACCTATTGTGAACACTGAAGCTTTCTTT
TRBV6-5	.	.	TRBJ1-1	CASSREEAFF	TGTGCCAGCAGTCGGGAAGAAGCTTTCTTT
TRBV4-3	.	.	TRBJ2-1	CASSQGQGIGEQFF	TGCGCCAGCAGCCAAGGCCAGGGGATCGGTGAGCAGTTCTTC
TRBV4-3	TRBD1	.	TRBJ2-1	CASSQDRGTYNEQFF	TGCGCCAGCAGCCAAGACAGGGGGACCTACAATGAGCAGTTCTTC
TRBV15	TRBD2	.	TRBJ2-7	CATSSSTGELAGGGYEQYF	TGTGCCACCAGCAGCTCGACAGGGGAACTAGCGGGAGGGGGCTACGAGCAGTACTTC
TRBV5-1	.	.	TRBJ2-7	CASSLSQGPYEQYF	TGCGCCAGCAGCTTGTCCCAGGGACCTTACGAGCAGTACTTC
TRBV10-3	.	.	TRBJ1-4	CAISVDGPEKLFF	TGTGCCATCAGTGTCGACGGGCCTGAAAAACTGTTTTTT